This entry concerns a single TCR beta chain. Its matching antigen is unknown. CDR1 is SGHAT and CDR2 is FQNNGV in the germline V gene. This CDR3 is built from 18 residues. V dropped 1 base and J dropped 6; count of bases not matched to a gene: 12. The data belong to a study of cytomegalovirus exposure and HLA in healthy donors. Findings and limits, study-wide: Common viral pathogens (according to a later analysis) appeared linked to several of the most significant clusters. It was about 150 TCR beta chains that were listed as cytomegalovirus-associated. When analyzed later, a missense DCLRE1C variant was found to be linked to TCR beta V- and J-gene trimming.

PCR employed 60 Vbeta and 13 Jbeta primers. TCRdb's copy holds only in-frame clones and misses some; the assay was immunoSEQ multiplex PCR. The sample has 150,000 to 190,000 clones; roughly 75% are singletons. Specimen: PBMCs. The receptor was isolated from a man aged 18 to 35 in good health and CMV-seronegative. The chain combines TRBV11-2 with TRBJ2-1; the match to TRBD2 covers 10 bases. For the CDR3, the DNA is TGTGCCAGCAGCTTAGTCGGGTCTGAGCGGGAGGGCCTCAATGAGCAGTTCTTC. Encoded protein: CASSLVGSEREGLNEQFF. The variable domain in full, with the rest retrieved from reference TRBV11-2 and TRBJ2-1, is EAGVAQSPRYKIIEKRQSVAFWCNPISGHATLYWYQQILGQGPKLLIQFQNNGVVDDSQLPKDRFSAERLKGVDSTLKIQPAKLEDSAVYLCASSLVGSEREGLNEQFFGPGTRLTVL.